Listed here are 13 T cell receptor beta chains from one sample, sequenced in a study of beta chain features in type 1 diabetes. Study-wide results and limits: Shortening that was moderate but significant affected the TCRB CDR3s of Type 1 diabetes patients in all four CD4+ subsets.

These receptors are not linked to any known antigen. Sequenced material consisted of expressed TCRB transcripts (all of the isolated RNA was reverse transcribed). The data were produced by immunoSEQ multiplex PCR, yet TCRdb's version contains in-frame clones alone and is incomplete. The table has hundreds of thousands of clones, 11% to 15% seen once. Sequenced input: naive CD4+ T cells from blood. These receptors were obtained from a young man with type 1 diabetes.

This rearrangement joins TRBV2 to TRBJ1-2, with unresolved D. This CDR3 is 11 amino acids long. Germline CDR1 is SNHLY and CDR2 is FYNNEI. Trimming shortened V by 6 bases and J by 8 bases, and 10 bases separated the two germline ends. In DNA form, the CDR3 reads TGTGCCAGCAGATATTACGACGGCTACACCTTC. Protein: CASRYYDGYTF.

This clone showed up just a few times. The CDR3 DNA sequence: TGCAGTGCGACCTGGGGTGGCTACACCTTC. Translation gives CSATWGGYTF. The gene calls are TRBV20-1 and TRBJ1-2; D unresolved. CDR3 length: 10 residues. CDR1 DFQATT and CDR2 SNEGSKA come from the germline V gene (reference sequence). V gave up 6 bases and J gave up 7 bases, with 9 bases separating them.

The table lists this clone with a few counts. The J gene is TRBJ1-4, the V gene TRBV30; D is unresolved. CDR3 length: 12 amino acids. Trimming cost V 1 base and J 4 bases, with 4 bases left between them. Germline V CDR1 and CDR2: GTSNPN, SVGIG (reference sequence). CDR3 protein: CAWSGINEKLFF. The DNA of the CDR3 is TGTGCCTGGAGTGGGATTAATGAAAAACTGTTTTTT. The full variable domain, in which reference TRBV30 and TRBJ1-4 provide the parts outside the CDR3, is SQTIHQWPATLVQPVGSPLSLECTVEGTSNPNLYWYRQAAGRGLQLLFYSVGIGQISSEVPQNLSASRPQDRQFILSSKKLLLSDSGFYLCAWSGINEKLFFGSGTQLSVL.

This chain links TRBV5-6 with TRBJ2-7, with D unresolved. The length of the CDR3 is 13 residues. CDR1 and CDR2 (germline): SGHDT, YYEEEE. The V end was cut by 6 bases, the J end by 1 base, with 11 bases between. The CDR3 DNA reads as TGTGCCAGCACCGCCCAGAGGTCCTACGAGCAGTACTTC. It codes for CASTAQRSYEQYF.

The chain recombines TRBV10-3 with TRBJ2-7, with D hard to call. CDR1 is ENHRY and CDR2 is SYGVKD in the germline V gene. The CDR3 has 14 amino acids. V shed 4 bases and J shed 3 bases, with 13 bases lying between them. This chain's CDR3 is CAISGPNSFYEQYF. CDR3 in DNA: TGTGCCATCAGTGGCCCGAACAGTTTCTACGAGCAGTACTTC.

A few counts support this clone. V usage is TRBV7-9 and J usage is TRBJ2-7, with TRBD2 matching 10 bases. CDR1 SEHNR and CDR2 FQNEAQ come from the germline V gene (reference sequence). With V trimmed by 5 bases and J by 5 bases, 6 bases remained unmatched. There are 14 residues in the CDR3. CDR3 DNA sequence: TGTGCCAGCAGCGCTAGCGGGGGTTCTAACGAGCAGTACTTC. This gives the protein CASSASGGSNEQYF.

The CDR3 here is CASSFSADQETQYF. CDR3 bases: TGCGCCAGCAGCTTTTCAGCGGACCAAGAGACCCAGTACTTC. V and J are TRBV5-1 and TRBJ2-5, with D perhaps TRBD2 (5 bases). The CDR3 is 14 amino acids. Trimming pared 2 bases from V and 0 bases from J, leaving 8 bases between. Germline V CDR1 and CDR2: SGHRS, YFSETQ.

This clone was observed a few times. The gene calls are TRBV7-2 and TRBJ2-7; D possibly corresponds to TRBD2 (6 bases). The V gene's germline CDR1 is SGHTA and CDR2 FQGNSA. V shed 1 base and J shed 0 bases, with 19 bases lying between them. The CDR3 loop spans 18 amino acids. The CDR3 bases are TGTGCCAGCAGCTTAGATCGGAGCGGGCAAACCTACTCCTACGAGCAGTACTTC. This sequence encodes CASSLDRSGQTYSYEQYF.

In nucleotides, the CDR3 is TGTGCCAGCTCACCACCCACGGGGGGGAAAGAGACCCAGTACTTC. The encoded protein is CASSPPTGGKETQYF. J is TRBJ2-5 and V is TRBV18; 8 bases are shared with TRBD2. This CDR3 has 15 residues. Unmatched junction bases numbered 3, after V lost 0 bases and J lost 3 bases. Germline values: CDR1 KGHSH, CDR2 LQKENI.

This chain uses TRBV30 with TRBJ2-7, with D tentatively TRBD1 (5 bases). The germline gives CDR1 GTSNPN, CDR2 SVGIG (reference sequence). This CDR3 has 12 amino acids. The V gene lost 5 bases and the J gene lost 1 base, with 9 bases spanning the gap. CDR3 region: CAWGQGSYEQYF. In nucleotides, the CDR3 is TGTGCCTGGGGTCAGGGATCCTACGAGCAGTACTTC.

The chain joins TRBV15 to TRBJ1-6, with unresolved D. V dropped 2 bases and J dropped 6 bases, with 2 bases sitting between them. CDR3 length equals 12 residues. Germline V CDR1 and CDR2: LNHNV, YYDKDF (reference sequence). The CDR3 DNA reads TGTGCCACCAGCAGACCTAATTCACCCCTCCACTTT. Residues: CATSRPNSPLHF.

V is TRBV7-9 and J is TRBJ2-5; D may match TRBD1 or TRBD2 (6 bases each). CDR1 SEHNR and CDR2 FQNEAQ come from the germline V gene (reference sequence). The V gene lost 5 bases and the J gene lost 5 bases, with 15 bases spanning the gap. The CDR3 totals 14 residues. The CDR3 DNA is TGTGCCAGCAGCGGGCGGGACACACGGGAGACCCAGTACTTC. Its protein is CASSGRDTRETQYF.

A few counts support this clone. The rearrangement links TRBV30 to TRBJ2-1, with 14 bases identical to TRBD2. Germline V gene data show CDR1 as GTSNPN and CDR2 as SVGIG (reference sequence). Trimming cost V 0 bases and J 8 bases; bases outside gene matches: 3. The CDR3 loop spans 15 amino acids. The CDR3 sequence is CAWSVPGLAGDEQFF. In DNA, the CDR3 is TGTGCCTGGAGTGTACCGGGACTAGCGGGAGATGAGCAGTTCTTC.